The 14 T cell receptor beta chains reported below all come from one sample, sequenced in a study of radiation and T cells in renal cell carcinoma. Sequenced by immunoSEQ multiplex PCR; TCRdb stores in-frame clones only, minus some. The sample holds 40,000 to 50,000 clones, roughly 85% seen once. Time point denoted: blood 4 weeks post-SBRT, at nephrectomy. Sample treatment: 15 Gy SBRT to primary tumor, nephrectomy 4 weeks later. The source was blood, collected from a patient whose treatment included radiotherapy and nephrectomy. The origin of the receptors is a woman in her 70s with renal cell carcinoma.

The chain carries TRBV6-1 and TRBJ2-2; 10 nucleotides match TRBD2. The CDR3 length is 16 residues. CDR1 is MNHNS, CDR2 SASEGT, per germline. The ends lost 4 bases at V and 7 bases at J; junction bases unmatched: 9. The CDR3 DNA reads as TGTGCCAGCAGTGTTGCTAGCGGGGGCCCCCTCGGGGAGCTGTTTTTT. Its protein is CASSVASGGPLGELFF.

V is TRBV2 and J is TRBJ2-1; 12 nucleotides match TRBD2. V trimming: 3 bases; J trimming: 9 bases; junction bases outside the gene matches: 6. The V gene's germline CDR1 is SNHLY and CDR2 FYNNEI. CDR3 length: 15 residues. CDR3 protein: CASSDPSGGGSEQFF. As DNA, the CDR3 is TGTGCCAGCAGTGACCCTAGCGGGGGGGGGAGTGAGCAGTTCTTC.

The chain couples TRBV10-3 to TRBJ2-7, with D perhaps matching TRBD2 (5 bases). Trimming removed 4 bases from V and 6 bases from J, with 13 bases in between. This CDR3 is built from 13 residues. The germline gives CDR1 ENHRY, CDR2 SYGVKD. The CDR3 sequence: CAISASGIGEQYF. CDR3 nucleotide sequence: TGTGCCATCAGTGCGTCGGGGATCGGCGAGCAGTACTTC.

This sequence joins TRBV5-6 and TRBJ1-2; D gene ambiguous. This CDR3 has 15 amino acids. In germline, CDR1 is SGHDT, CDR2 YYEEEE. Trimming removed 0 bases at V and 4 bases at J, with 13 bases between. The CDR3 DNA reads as TGTGCCAGCAGCTTGGGGACCCTACTAGGCTATGGCTACACCTTC. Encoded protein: CASSLGTLLGYGYTF.

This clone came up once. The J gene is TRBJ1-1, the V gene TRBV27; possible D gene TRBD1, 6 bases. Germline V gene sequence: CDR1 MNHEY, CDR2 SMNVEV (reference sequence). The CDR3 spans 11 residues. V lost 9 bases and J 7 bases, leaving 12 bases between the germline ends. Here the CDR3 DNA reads TGTGCCAGGCTAAAGGGGGGTGAAGCTTTCTTT. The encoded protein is CARLKGGEAFF.

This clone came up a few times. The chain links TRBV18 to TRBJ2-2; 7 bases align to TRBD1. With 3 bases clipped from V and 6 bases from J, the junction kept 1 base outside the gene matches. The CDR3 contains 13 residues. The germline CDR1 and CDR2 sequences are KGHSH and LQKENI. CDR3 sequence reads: CASSPQGAGELFF. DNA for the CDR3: TGTGCCAGCTCACCCCAGGGGGCCGGGGAGCTGTTTTTT.

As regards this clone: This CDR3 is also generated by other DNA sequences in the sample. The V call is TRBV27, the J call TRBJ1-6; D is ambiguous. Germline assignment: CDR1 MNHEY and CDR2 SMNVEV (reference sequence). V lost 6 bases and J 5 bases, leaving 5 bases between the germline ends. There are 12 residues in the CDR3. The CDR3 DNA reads TGTGCCAGCAGCTTGAATAATTCACCCCTCCACTTT. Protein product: CASSLNNSPLHF.

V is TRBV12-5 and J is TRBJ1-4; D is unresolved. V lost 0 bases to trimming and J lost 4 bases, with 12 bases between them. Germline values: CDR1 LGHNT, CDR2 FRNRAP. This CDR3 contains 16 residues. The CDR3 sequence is CASGLVQFGHNEKLFF. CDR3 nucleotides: TGTGCTAGTGGTTTGGTACAATTCGGGCATAATGAAAAACTGTTTTTT.

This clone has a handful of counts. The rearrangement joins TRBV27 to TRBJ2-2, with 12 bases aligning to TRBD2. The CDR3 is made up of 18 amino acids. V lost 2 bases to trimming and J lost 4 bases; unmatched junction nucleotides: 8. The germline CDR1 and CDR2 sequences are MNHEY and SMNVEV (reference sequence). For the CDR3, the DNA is TGTGCCAGCAGTTTACTGACTAGCGGGAGTTCATCCACCGGGGAGCTGTTTTTT. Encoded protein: CASSLLTSGSSSTGELFF.

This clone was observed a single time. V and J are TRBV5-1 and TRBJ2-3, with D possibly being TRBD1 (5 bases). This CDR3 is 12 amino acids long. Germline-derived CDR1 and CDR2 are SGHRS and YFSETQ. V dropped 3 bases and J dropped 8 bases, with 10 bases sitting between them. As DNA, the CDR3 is TGCGCCAGCAGCTCACAGGACGGTACGCAGTATTTT. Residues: CASSSQDGTQYF.

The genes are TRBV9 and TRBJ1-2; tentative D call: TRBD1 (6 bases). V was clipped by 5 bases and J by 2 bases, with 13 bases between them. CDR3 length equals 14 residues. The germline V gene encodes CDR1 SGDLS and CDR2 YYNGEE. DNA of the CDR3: TGTGCCAGCAGTGCAGGGGTGGGGAACTATGGCTACACCTTC. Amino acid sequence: CASSAGVGNYGYTF.

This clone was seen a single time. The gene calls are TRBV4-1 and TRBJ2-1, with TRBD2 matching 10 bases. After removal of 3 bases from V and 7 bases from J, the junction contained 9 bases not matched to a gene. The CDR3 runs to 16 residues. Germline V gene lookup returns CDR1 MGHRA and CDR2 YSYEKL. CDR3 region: CASSQRNSGGYNEQFF. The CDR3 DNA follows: TGCGCCAGCAGCCAGAGGAATAGCGGGGGGTATAATGAGCAGTTCTTC.

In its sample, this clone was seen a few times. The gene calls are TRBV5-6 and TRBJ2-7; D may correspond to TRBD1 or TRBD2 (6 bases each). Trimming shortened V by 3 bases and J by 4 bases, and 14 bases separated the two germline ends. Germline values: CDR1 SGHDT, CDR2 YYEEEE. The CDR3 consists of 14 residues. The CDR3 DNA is TGTGCCAGCAGCTCATTCGGGGGCTTTTACGAGCAGTACTTC. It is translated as CASSSFGGFYEQYF.

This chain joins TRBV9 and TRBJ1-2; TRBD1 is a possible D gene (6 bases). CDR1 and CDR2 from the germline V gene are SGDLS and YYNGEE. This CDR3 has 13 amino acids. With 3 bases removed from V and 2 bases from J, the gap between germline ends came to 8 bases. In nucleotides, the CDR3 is TGTGCCAGCAGCGGTACAGGGAACTATGGCTACACCTTC. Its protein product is CASSGTGNYGYTF.